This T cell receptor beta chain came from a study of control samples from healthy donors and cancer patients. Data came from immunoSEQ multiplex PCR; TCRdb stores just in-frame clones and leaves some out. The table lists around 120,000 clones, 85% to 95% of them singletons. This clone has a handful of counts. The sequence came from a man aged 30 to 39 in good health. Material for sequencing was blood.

CDR3 bases: TGCGCCAGCAGTGTCTTGACTAGCGGAGAGCAGTTCTTC. It encodes CASSVLTSGEQFF. The rearrangement links TRBV10-2 to TRBJ2-1; 9 bases match TRBD2. Looked up from germline, CDR1 is WSHSY and CDR2 is SAAADI. There are 13 residues in the CDR3. Trimming cost V 4 bases and J 10 bases; bases outside gene matches: 5.